This T cell receptor beta chain was identified during a study of T cells in Graves' hyperthyroidism and ophthalmopathy. Notes on the study in general: Ophthalmopathy onset followed model prediction by a median around 6.6 months.

Worth noting for this clonotype: What it binds is not known.

RNA transcripts served as the template for amplifying TCR beta CDR3 regions. First-round RT-PCR targeting the TCR CDR3 was performed with the HTBI primer set. Each CDR3 protein gets one entry after TCRdb re-called the multiplex PCR reads with MiXCR. This sample yields 500,000 to 650,000 distinct CDR3 sequences, of which approximately 14% are seen a single time; about 14% belongs to the top ten. Germline V gene lookup returns CDR1 LNHDA and CDR2 SQIVND (reference sequence). Trimming removed 3 bases at V and 9 bases at J, with 15 bases between. This CDR3 is 14 amino acids long. The chain has TRBV19 and TRBJ1-5; D possibly corresponds to TRBD1 (5 bases). This TCR derives from a middle-aged woman with Graves' hyperthyroidism. Sample: blood. CDR3 loop: CASSIDRAIGPQHF. The CDR3 nucleotides are TGTGCCAGTAGTATCGACAGAGCTATAGGGCCCCAGCATTTT.